The next 21 T cell receptor beta chains were all read from a single sample in a study of OX40 agonist ivuxolimab in advanced cancers. This table comes from immunoSEQ multiplex PCR, and its TCRdb copy is limited to in-frame clones, with some not included. The sample records about 36,000 clones, roughly 80% being singletons. Sequenced material: CD4+ or CD8+ T cells sorted from blood, taken in a trial of the OX40 agonist ivuxolimab. The source of these receptors is an adult with an advanced solid tumor such as melanoma, head and neck, liver or kidney cancer.

The chain links TRBV5-4 to TRBJ2-3, with 7 bases fitting TRBD2. V shed 1 base, J shed 4 bases, and the junction held 9 bases outside the gene matches. Germline assignment: CDR1 SGHNT and CDR2 YYREEE (reference sequence). The length of the CDR3 is 16 residues. The CDR3 DNA follows: TGTGCCAGCAGCTTGCGGGCGGGAGTGATCGCAGATACGCAGTATTTT. This encodes CASSLRAGVIADTQYF.

The rearrangement links TRBV28 to TRBJ1-5, with D uncertain. Germline assignment: CDR1 MDHEN and CDR2 SYDVKM. CDR3 length: 17 amino acids. V was pared by 0 bases and J by 6 bases, with 18 bases between. The DNA of the CDR3 is TGTGCCAGCAGTTTATGGGTCTCCGATATCTCGGGTCAGCCCCAGCATTTT. Encoded protein: CASSLWVSDISGQPQHF.

This chain links TRBV10-1 with TRBJ1-1; perhaps TRBD1 as D (6 bases). The CDR3 totals 12 residues. Between the trimmed V and J ends, which lost 10 bases and 10 bases, there was a span of 19 bases. Looked up from germline, CDR1 is WNHNN and CDR2 is SYGVQD (reference sequence). This CDR3 reads CATPEEKGGAFF. In nucleotides, the CDR3 is TGCGCCACCCCTGAGGAAAAGGGGGGAGCTTTCTTT.

CDR3 DNA: TGCGCCAGCAGTGAAGTGGCCAGTTTTCAATACGAGCAGTACTTC. Translated, it gives CASSEVASFQYEQYF. The chain has TRBV10-1 and TRBJ2-7, with no clear D. V lost 3 bases, J lost 4 bases, and 16 bases lay in between. The CDR3 is 15 residues long. Germline CDR1 reads WNHNN; CDR2 reads SYGVQD (reference sequence).

This chain joins TRBV6-5 and TRBJ2-7, with D perhaps given as TRBD1 or TRBD2 (5 bases each). Trimming stripped 4 bases from V and 2 bases from J, with 12 bases between. The germline gives CDR1 MNHEY, CDR2 SVGAGI. CDR3 length: 14 amino acids. The CDR3 protein is CASSFRDGAYEQYF. The DNA of the CDR3 is TGTGCCAGCAGTTTCAGGGACGGCGCCTACGAGCAGTACTTC.

This clone was detected a few times. This chain links TRBV19 with TRBJ2-1; D call uncertain. Germline CDR1 LNHDA, CDR2 SQIVND (reference sequence). Trimming stripped 4 bases from V and 0 bases from J, with 7 bases between. The CDR3 consists of 14 residues. CDR3 bases: TGTGCCAGTAGTAGACTGAGCTCCTACAATGAGCAGTTCTTC. Protein product: CASSRLSSYNEQFF.

The chain employs TRBV6-6 and TRBJ1-6; D may be TRBD1 (6 bases). The CDR3 is 14 amino acids. The germline CDR1 and CDR2 sequences are MNHNY and SVGAGI (reference sequence). With 8 bases removed from V and 10 bases from J, the gap between germline ends came to 18 bases. This chain's CDR3 is CASPSPTGISPLHF. The CDR3 DNA reads TGTGCCAGCCCATCCCCTACAGGGATCTCACCCCTCCACTTT.

The J gene is TRBJ2-7, the V gene TRBV4-2, with 7 bases lining up with TRBD2. The J segment lost 0 bases and the V segment lost 0 bases, leaving 5 bases of the junction unmatched. The CDR3 sequence is 16 residues long. Germline CDR1 reads LGHNA; CDR2 reads YNFKEQ. The CDR3 DNA is TGTGCCAGCAGCCAAGATCGGCCGGGAGGCTCCTACGAGCAGTACTTC. Encoded protein: CASSQDRPGGSYEQYF.

This clone was picked up one time. The chain carries TRBV6-6 and TRBJ2-1; 11 bases line up with TRBD2. Germline V gene lookup returns CDR1 MNHNY and CDR2 SVGAGI (reference sequence). The CDR3 sequence is 15 residues long. The V gene end was trimmed by 7 bases and the J gene end by 5 bases; junction bases not matched to a gene: 7. CDR3 in DNA: TGTGCCAGCATCCACTCTAGCGGGAGGCACAATGAGCAGTTCTTC. It translates to CASIHSSGRHNEQFF.

V usage is TRBV27 and J usage is TRBJ2-1; 11 nucleotides match TRBD2. The J segment lost 4 bases and the V segment lost 6 bases, leaving 5 bases of the junction unmatched. The length of the CDR3 is 15 residues. Germline V gene data show CDR1 as MNHEY and CDR2 as SMNVEV (reference sequence). This CDR3 reads CASSLGTSGYNEQFF. DNA of the CDR3: TGTGCCAGCAGCCTCGGGACTAGCGGTTACAATGAGCAGTTCTTC.

This sequence joins TRBV7-9 and TRBJ1-2, with D perhaps TRBD1 (6 bases). The CDR3 loop spans 14 amino acids. In germline, CDR1 is SEHNR, CDR2 FQNEAQ (reference sequence). V shed 1 base and J shed 4 bases, with 10 bases lying between them. Here the CDR3 DNA reads TGTGCCAGCAGCTTAGGACAGGCCGCCTATGGCTACACCTTC. Translation: CASSLGQAAYGYTF.

This chain links TRBV21-1 with TRBJ1-3. TRBV21-1 is classified as a pseudogene. The CDR3 has 17 residues. DNA of the CDR3: TGTGCCAGCAGCAAAGCGCGATTTTTCAACTCTGGAAACACCATATATTTT. It yields the protein CASSKARFFNSGNTIYF.

This clone occurred once. The chain carries TRBV6-5 and TRBJ2-6, with D perhaps matching TRBD1 or TRBD2 (6 bases each). Between the trimmed V and J ends, which lost 2 bases and 6 bases, there was a span of 14 bases. The CDR3 sequence is 16 residues long. The germline V gene encodes CDR1 MNHEY and CDR2 SVGAGI. The CDR3 here is CASSYLKGEEANVLTF. CDR3 coding DNA: TGTGCCAGCAGTTACCTCAAGGGGGAGGAGGCCAACGTCCTGACTTTC.

In this sample, this clone turned up once. The chain joins TRBV11-3 to TRBJ2-7; 8 positions agree with TRBD2. CDR1 and CDR2 (germline): SGHNT, YENEEA. The CDR3 runs to 13 residues. Unmatched junction bases numbered 9, after V lost 8 bases and J lost 6 bases. The CDR3 loop reads CASSGTRGPEQYF. The CDR3 coding sequence is TGTGCCAGCTCCGGGACTAGGGGTCCCGAGCAGTACTTC. Supplemented by reference TRBV11-3 and TRBJ2-7, the full variable domain reads EAGVVQSPRYKIIEKKQPVAFWCNPISGHNTLYWYLQNLGQGPELLIRYENEEAVDDSQLPKDRFSAERLKGVDSTLKIQPAELGDSAVYLCASSGTRGPEQYFGPGTRLTVT.

V gene TRBV2 combines with J gene TRBJ1-5, with D unresolved. The germline V gene encodes CDR1 SNHLY and CDR2 FYNNEI. This CDR3 region has 13 residues. V shed 5 bases and J shed 3 bases, with 8 bases lying between them. In nucleotides, the CDR3 is TGTGCCAGCAGTTACGGTTACAATCAGCCCCAGCATTTT. This codes for CASSYGYNQPQHF.

The V gene is TRBV7-9, the J gene TRBJ2-3; TRBD2 might be the D (5 bases). This CDR3 contains 15 residues. V dropped 5 bases and J dropped 0 bases, with 12 bases sitting between them. Germline CDR1 reads SEHNR; CDR2 reads FQNEAQ (reference sequence). The CDR3 region has the DNA TGTGCCAGCAGCGAGCGGACGATCAGCACAGATACGCAGTATTTT. Protein sequence: CASSERTISTDTQYF.

The count of this clone is one. This chain uses TRBV27 with TRBJ2-4; possibly TRBD2 for D (6 bases). The CDR3 spans 14 residues. The ends were cut back, 8 bases at V and 5 bases at J, with 16 bases in the middle. Germline assignment: CDR1 MNHEY and CDR2 SMNVEV (reference sequence). CDR3 loop: CASSVGGAENIQYF. CDR3 coding DNA: TGTGCCAGCTCGGTTGGAGGGGCTGAAAACATTCAGTACTTC.

This clone rates as medium-sized. The genes are TRBV28 and TRBJ2-1, with TRBD1 matching over 7 bases. The V gene end was trimmed by 3 bases and the J gene end by 2 bases; junction bases not matched to a gene: 4. Germline CDR1 reads MDHEN; CDR2 reads SYDVKM. The CDR3 runs to 15 residues. The CDR3: CASSLMQGAYNEQFF. The CDR3, as DNA: TGTGCCAGCAGTTTGATGCAGGGGGCCTACAATGAGCAGTTCTTC.

The V call is TRBV6-5, the J call TRBJ2-1, with TRBD2 identical over 8 bases. Per the germline V gene, CDR1 is MNHEY and CDR2 is SVGAGI. The V gene end was trimmed by 6 bases and the J gene end by 7 bases; junction bases not matched to a gene: 8. This CDR3 comprises 14 residues. CDR3 loop: CASRPPGLGNEQFF. CDR3 bases: TGTGCCAGCAGACCACCGGGACTAGGGAATGAGCAGTTCTTC.

The chain uses TRBV28 and TRBJ2-7; D not certain. V lost 6 bases and J lost 5, with 23 bases in between. The germline gives CDR1 MDHEN, CDR2 SYDVKM. The length of the CDR3 is 16 residues. The CDR3 region has the DNA TGTGCCAGCAGCTCCACCTTCAAAAATGGGTTGGACGAGCAGTACTTC. Protein product: CASSSTFKNGLDEQYF.

The gene calls are TRBV6-1 and TRBJ2-7; 8 bases line up with TRBD2. This CDR3 spans 17 amino acids. Germline V gene data show CDR1 as MNHNS and CDR2 as SASEGT. The V gene end was trimmed by 4 bases and the J gene end by 6 bases; junction bases not matched to a gene: 17. The CDR3 loop reads CASSVWGSTGTSSEQYF. CDR3 DNA: TGTGCCAGCAGTGTATGGGGGAGTACCGGGACTAGTAGCGAGCAGTACTTC.